This T cell receptor (beta chain) was documented in a study of blood T cell repertoires in COVID-19. This clone has a handful of counts. Repertoires were generated with immunoSEQ multiplex PCR, while TCRdb's copy carries only in-frame clones and drops some. Of under 250,000 clones in the sample, approximately 88% are singletons; the top ten hold approximately 3.5%. In germline, CDR1 is PRHDT, CDR2 FYEKMQ (reference sequence). CDR3 length: 13 amino acids. V gave up 2 bases and J gave up 1 base, with 5 bases separating them. The receptor's source is a woman aged 25-40 years who had been exposed to COVID-19. The sequenced sample was PBMCs or T cells enriched from blood (not recorded which). The genes are TRBV13 and TRBJ1-1; D gene uncertain. CDR3 DNA sequence: TGTGCCAGCAGCTTAAAGAGGAACACTGAAGCTTTCTTT. This sequence encodes CASSLKRNTEAFF.